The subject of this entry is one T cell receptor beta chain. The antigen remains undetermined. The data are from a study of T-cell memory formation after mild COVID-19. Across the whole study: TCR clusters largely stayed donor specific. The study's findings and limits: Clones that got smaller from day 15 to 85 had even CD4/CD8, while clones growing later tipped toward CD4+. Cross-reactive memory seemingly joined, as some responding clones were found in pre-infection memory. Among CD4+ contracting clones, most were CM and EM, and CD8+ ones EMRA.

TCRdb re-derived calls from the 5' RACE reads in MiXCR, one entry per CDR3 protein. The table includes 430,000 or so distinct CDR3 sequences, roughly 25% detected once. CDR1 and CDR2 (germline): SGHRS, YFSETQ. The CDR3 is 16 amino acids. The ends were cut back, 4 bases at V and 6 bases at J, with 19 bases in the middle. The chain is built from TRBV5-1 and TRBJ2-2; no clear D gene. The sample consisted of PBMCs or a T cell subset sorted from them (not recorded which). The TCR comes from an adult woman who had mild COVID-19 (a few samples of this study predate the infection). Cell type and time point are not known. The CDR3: CASSPDVYIRAGELFF. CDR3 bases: TGCGCCAGCAGCCCCGATGTTTATATACGGGCCGGGGAGCTGTTTTTT.